This T cell receptor beta chain stems from a study of cytomegalovirus exposure and HLA in healthy donors. Germline-derived CDR1 and CDR2 are SGHTA and FQGTGA. The CDR3 is 14 amino acids. The germline V and J ends were trimmed by 2 bases and 3 bases, with 11 bases remaining between them. Study-level findings and limits: In a later analysis, TCR beta V- and J-gene trimming was associated with a missense DCLRE1C variant. Across all donors, roughly uniform sequencing depth was an assumption of the presence/absence analyses.

About this clone itself: Its antigen is not known.

In the PCR, 60 Vbeta and 13 Jbeta primers were used. Assay: immunoSEQ multiplex PCR; the TCRdb copy retains only in-frame clones and omits some. The sample gives around 190,000 clones, less than 90% of which show up once; less than 0.4% is in the top ten. This chain links TRBV7-3 with TRBJ2-7; possible D gene TRBD1, 6 bases. Sequenced material: PBMCs. The receptor comes from a woman younger than 45 in good health and CMV-seronegative. The CDR3 region has the DNA TGTGCCAGCAGCTTAGCCGGCAGGGGCTACGAGCAGTACTTC. This gives the protein CASSLAGRGYEQYF.